These 2 T cell receptor beta chains were all obtained from the same sample, sequenced in a study of cytomegalovirus exposure and HLA in healthy donors. Assay: immunoSEQ multiplex PCR; the TCRdb copy retains only in-frame clones and omits some. The repertoire consists of some 170,000 clones, with roughly 90% occurring once and the leading ten covering around 6%. Sequencing was carried out using PBMCs. The receptors originated from a woman under 40 in good health and CMV-seronegative.

V is TRBV4-2 and J is TRBJ2-1; TRBD2 matches 8 bases. The CDR3 totals 17 residues. V lost 0 bases and J lost 4; bases outside the gene matches: 8. CDR1 and CDR2 (germline): LGHNA, YNFKEQ. CDR3 coding DNA: TGTGCCAGCAGCCAAGAGGCGGGACTAGAACGTTACAATGAGCAGTTCTTC. Protein: CASSQEAGLERYNEQFF.

The chain combines TRBV11-2 with TRBJ1-6; no reliable D call. The V end was cut by 0 bases, the J end by 10 bases, with 13 bases between. Germline CDR1 is SGHAT and CDR2 is FQNNGV. The CDR3 is 15 residues long. In DNA, the CDR3 is TGTGCCAGCAGCTTAGATCGGCAGGCTCAATCACCCCTCCACTTT. Translated: CASSLDRQAQSPLHF.